Below, 22 T cell receptor beta chains from the same sample are listed, as sequenced in a study of blood T cell repertoires in COVID-19. Libraries were prepared by immunoSEQ multiplex PCR; TCRdb keeps only in-frame clonotypes and omits some of them. The sample lists around 250,000 clones, 70% to 90% seen once, with about 0.7% in the top ten. Sequenced input: peripheral blood. Receptors were obtained from a human donor in a cohort sampled during active COVID-19.

The chain is built from TRBV25-1 and TRBJ2-1, with a weak D call TRBD2 (6 bases). Germline CDR1 is MGHDK and CDR2 is SYGVNS. The ends were cut back, 0 bases at V and 5 bases at J, with 11 bases in the middle. The CDR3 loop spans 15 amino acids. CDR3 coding DNA: TGTGCCAGCAGTGAATACGGGAGAAGCCACAATGAGCAGTTCTTC. Protein sequence: CASSEYGRSHNEQFF.

The chain is built from TRBV15 and TRBJ2-7; 8 positions agree with TRBD1. V dropped 0 bases and J dropped 2; count of bases not matched to a gene: 3. CDR3 size: 15 residues. Germline CDR1 LNHNV, CDR2 YYDKDF (reference sequence). The CDR3 nucleotides read TGTGCCACCAGCAGAGATTCGGACAGGGCCTACGAGCAGTACTTC. This codes for CATSRDSDRAYEQYF. The variable domain in full, with the rest retrieved from reference TRBV15 and TRBJ2-7, is DAMVIQNPRYQVTQFGKPVTLSCSQTLNHNVMYWYQQKSSQAPKLLFHYYDKDFNNEADTPDNFQSRRPNTSFCFLDIRSPGLGDTAMYLCATSRDSDRAYEQYFGPGTRLTVT.

This clone is medium-sized (0.01 to 0.1%) by share. The chain has TRBV28 and TRBJ2-7, with TRBD1 matching over 8 bases. J lost 0 bases, V lost 6 bases, and 4 bases had no gene match. Germline V gene data show CDR1 as MDHEN and CDR2 as SYDVKM. The CDR3 runs 14 residues. In nucleotides, the CDR3 is TGTGCCAGCAGGGGACAGGATAGCTCCTACGAGCAGTACTTC. The encoded protein is CASRGQDSSYEQYF.

This rearrangement joins TRBV19 to TRBJ2-2; the D gene is possibly TRBD1 (5 bases). The CDR3 is 13 amino acids. Trimming removed 3 bases from V and 6 bases from J, with 8 bases in between. The germline gives CDR1 LNHDA, CDR2 SQIVND (reference sequence). As DNA, the CDR3 is TGTGCCAGTAGTATTAAGGGGTCCGGGGAGCTGTTTTTT. This translates into CASSIKGSGELFF.

This chain joins TRBV28 and TRBJ1-1; no clear D gene. Germline-derived CDR1 and CDR2 are MDHEN and SYDVKM. V shed 8 bases and J shed 4 bases, with 8 bases lying between them. This CDR3 contains 11 residues. The CDR3 DNA follows: TGTGCCAGCGGCTCCCTCACTGAAGCTTTCTTT. Amino acid sequence: CASGSLTEAFF. The full variable domain, completed using reference TRBV28 and TRBJ1-1, is DVKVTQSSRYLVKRTGEKVFLECVQDMDHENMFWYRQDPGLGLRLIYFSYDVKMKEKGDIPEGYSVSREKKERFSLILESASTNQTSMYLCASGSLTEAFFGQGTRLTVV.

A single count supports this clone. The V call is TRBV4-3, the J call TRBJ2-1; TRBD2 matches at 9 bases. Germline CDR1 LGHNA, CDR2 YSLEER. This CDR3 has 16 residues. V dropped 2 bases and J dropped 9; count of bases not matched to a gene: 11. CDR3 sequence: CASSQNAGLASSEQFF. DNA of the CDR3: TGCGCCAGCAGCCAAAACGCTGGACTAGCGAGTAGTGAGCAGTTCTTC.

The chain employs TRBV19 and TRBJ1-2; D may be TRBD1 (5 bases). Per the germline V gene, CDR1 is LNHDA and CDR2 is SQIVND (reference sequence). The CDR3 covers 14 residues. V gave up 3 bases and J gave up 4 bases, with 12 bases separating them. The CDR3 region has the DNA TGTGCCAGTAGTATTGGGACTAGAACCTATGGCTACACCTTC. Translating it yields CASSIGTRTYGYTF.

The chain uses TRBV7-8 and TRBJ1-2; 8 bases fit TRBD1. The length of the CDR3 is 13 residues. Trimming at V came to 5 bases and at J to 8 bases, leaving 7 bases not matched to a gene. Germline V CDR1 and CDR2: SGHVS, FQNEAQ. In nucleotides, the CDR3 is TGTGCCAGCAGCGGACGGACAGGGTCCGGCTACACCTTC. Translating gives CASSGRTGSGYTF.

The V and J genes are TRBV27 and TRBJ1-6; TRBD1 might be the D (6 bases). Germline-derived CDR1 and CDR2 are MNHEY and SMNVEV (reference sequence). V was trimmed by 3 bases and J by 7 bases, leaving 19 bases between them. The CDR3 consists of 17 residues. The CDR3 spells CASSFVPYRARNSPLHF. The CDR3 DNA sequence: TGTGCCAGCAGTTTTGTCCCTTACAGGGCCCGCAATTCACCCCTCCACTTT.

CDR3: CASSYRQGLSHEQYF. CDR3 DNA: TGTGCCAGCAGCTATCGACAGGGACTGTCACACGAGCAGTACTTC. The chain is built from TRBV7-9 and TRBJ2-7, with TRBD1 as a possible D gene (7 bases). V was pared by 4 bases and J by 5 bases, with 18 bases between. There are 15 residues in the CDR3. Per the germline V gene, CDR1 is SEHNR and CDR2 is FQNEAQ (reference sequence).

This chain links TRBV5-6 with TRBJ1-2; the D gene is possibly TRBD1 (5 bases). V was trimmed by 0 bases and J by 4 bases, leaving 7 bases between them. This CDR3 region has 13 residues. From germline, CDR1 is SGHDT and CDR2 YYEEEE. The CDR3 loop is CASSLVGGYGYTF. CDR3 nucleotides: TGTGCCAGCAGCTTGGTGGGGGGCTATGGCTACACCTTC.

The J gene is TRBJ1-1, the V gene TRBV7-2; D may be TRBD1 (5 bases). Germline CDR1 SGHTA, CDR2 FQGNSA. The CDR3 loop spans 14 amino acids. Trimming took 1 base from V and 5 from J, leaving 11 bases between them. CDR3: CASSLVGGMTEAFF. CDR3 sequence (DNA): TGTGCCAGCAGCTTAGTCGGGGGTATGACTGAAGCTTTCTTT.

V is TRBV9 and J is TRBJ1-5; D is undetermined. The V gene lost 0 bases and the J gene lost 0 bases, with 16 bases spanning the gap. The V gene's germline CDR1 is SGDLS and CDR2 YYNGEE. CDR3 size: 18 residues. The CDR3 is CASSVVEGRFYSNQPQHF. CDR3 bases: TGTGCCAGCAGCGTAGTGGAGGGAAGGTTTTATAGCAATCAGCCCCAGCATTTT.

V and J are TRBV28 and TRBJ1-1; D remains ambiguous. Trimming removed 3 bases at V and 1 base at J, with 12 bases between. CDR1 is MDHEN, CDR2 SYDVKM, per germline. The CDR3 totals 15 residues. The DNA for the CDR3 is TGTGCCAGCAGTTTGTCGGGCGAGGGGAACACTGAAGCTTTCTTT. Its protein is CASSLSGEGNTEAFF.

The chain links TRBV28 to TRBJ2-1, with D maybe TRBD2 (5 bases). The germline V gene has CDR1 MDHEN and CDR2 SYDVKM. The CDR3 length is 14 residues. Trimming left V 1 base short and J 2 bases short, with 6 bases between. CDR3 amino acids: CASSLYGTYNEQFF. The CDR3 DNA follows: TGTGCCAGCAGTTTATACGGGACCTACAATGAGCAGTTCTTC.

J is TRBJ2-1 and V is TRBV14; D uncertain. V was trimmed by 5 bases and J by 12 bases, leaving 11 bases between them. Germline-derived CDR1 and CDR2 are SGHDN and FVKESK. There are 11 residues in the CDR3. The CDR3 spells CASSAQMMQFF. CDR3 DNA: TGTGCCAGCAGCGCGCAAATGATGCAGTTCTTC.

J is TRBJ2-1 and V is TRBV12-5; D is unresolved. Germline V CDR1 and CDR2: LGHNT, FRNRAP. V dropped 1 base and J dropped 5 bases, with 3 bases sitting between them. CDR3 size: 12 residues. The CDR3 nucleotides read TGTGCTAGTGGTTTGGCTCACAATGAGCAGTTCTTC. Translating it yields CASGLAHNEQFF. Using reference TRBV12-5 and TRBJ2-1 for the parts outside the CDR3, the full variable domain is DARVTQTPRHKVTEMGQEVTMRCQPILGHNTVFWYRQTMMQGLELLAYFRNRAPLDDSGMPKDRFSAEMPDATLATLKIQPSEPRDSAVYFCASGLAHNEQFFGPGTRLTVL.

This rearrangement joins TRBV27 to TRBJ1-1; no reliable D call. This CDR3 comprises 13 residues. The germline V and J ends were trimmed by 1 base and 1 base, with 4 bases remaining between them. In germline, CDR1 is MNHEY, CDR2 SMNVEV (reference sequence). CDR3 residues: CASSLFGNTEAFF. CDR3 DNA: TGTGCCAGCAGTTTATTCGGGAACACTGAAGCTTTCTTT.

This clone has just a few counts. The chain couples TRBV29-1 to TRBJ1-2; 7 nucleotides match TRBD1. The V gene end was trimmed by 1 base and the J gene end by 2 bases; junction bases not matched to a gene: 7. This CDR3 comprises 15 residues. Germline lookup yields CDR1 SQVTM and CDR2 ANQGSEA. The CDR3 bases are TGCAGCGTTGAAGGGGTGGGGGGACAGAACTATGGCTACACCTTC. Protein sequence: CSVEGVGGQNYGYTF.

This clone was seen more than once but under ten times. Other nucleotide sequences in the sample specify the same CDR3. This chain connects TRBV5-8 to TRBJ1-2; 7 positions match TRBD1. There are 13 residues in the CDR3. Germline V lookup: CDR1 SGHTS, CDR2 YDEGEE. Trimming removed 5 bases from V and 4 bases from J; junction bases left unmatched: 5. CDR3 region: CASSPDRFYGYTF. DNA of the CDR3: TGTGCCAGCAGTCCGGACAGGTTCTATGGCTACACCTTC.

V is TRBV6-6 and J is TRBJ2-5; TRBD2 matches 8 bases. J gave up 4 bases and V 7 bases, and 14 bases lay outside the gene matches. This CDR3 has 16 amino acids. Germline V lookup: CDR1 MNHNY, CDR2 SVGAGI (reference sequence). The CDR3 here is CASTNGRGGHRETQYF. The CDR3 DNA sequence: TGTGCCAGCACCAACGGGAGGGGGGGCCATAGAGAGACCCAGTACTTC.

The chain combines TRBV6-6 with TRBJ1-5; 8 positions agree with TRBD1. The CDR3 length is 13 residues. The V segment lost 4 bases and the J segment 6 bases; nucleotides outside the gene matches: 2. Per the germline V gene, CDR1 is MNHNY and CDR2 is SVGAGI (reference sequence). CDR3 sequence (DNA): TGTGCCAGCAGTTCCCAGGGGGCTCAGCCCCAGCATTTT. It translates to CASSSQGAQPQHF.